A selection of T cell receptor beta chains follows, all from one sample in a study of tumor-infiltrating lymphocytes in localized non-small cell lung cancer. TCRdb's table, derived via immunoSEQ multiplex PCR, lists solely in-frame clones and lacks some. The data contain 12,000 or so clones, 86% of them singletons. The source material was lung tumor tissue. All receptors come from a human donor with non-small cell lung cancer. CDR3s include the opening cysteine and the closing phenylalanine or tryptophan. Each record gives: J gene, clone size, D gene, V gene, CDR3 protein, CDR3 DNA. A D gene is named only where the DNA matches it firmly. Clone sizes are given selectively: once, few, many, or a class where the clone is expanded.

>TRBJ2-7|NA|TRBD2|TRBV5-4
CASSPDLVAGVDEQYF
TGTGCCAGCAGCCCTGACCTGGTAGCGGGAGTTGACGAGCAGTACTTC
>TRBJ2-3|NA|NA|TRBV15
CATGLDTQYF
TGTGCCACCGGGTTAGATACGCAGTATTTT
>TRBJ1-2|NA|NA|TRBV30
CAWLNYGYTF
TGTGCCTGGCTAAATTATGGCTACACCTTC
>TRBJ1-5|NA|TRBD1|TRBV6-1
CASSGKGGQGRNQPQHF
TGTGCCAGCAGTGGGAAGGGTGGACAGGGACGCAATCAGCCCCAGCATTTT
>TRBJ2-3|NA|TRBD1|TRBV2
CASSEEGQLTDTQYF
TGTGCCAGCAGTGAAGAGGGACAGCTAACAGATACGCAGTATTTT
>TRBJ2-7|once|NA|TRBV5-1
CASSLAGVSYEQYF
TGCGCCAGCAGCTTGGCCGGGGTGTCCTACGAGCAGTACTTC
>TRBJ2-1|NA|TRBD2|TRBV7-9
CASSPELAGGVGEQFF
TGTGCCAGCAGCCCAGAACTAGCGGGAGGCGTTGGTGAGCAGTTCTTC
>TRBJ2-7|NA|TRBD2|TRBV5-1
CASSLVPTSGSAYEQYF
TGCGCCAGCAGCTTGGTTCCGACTAGCGGGAGCGCCTACGAGCAGTACTTC
>TRBJ1-1|few|TRBD1|TRBV5-6
CASSAGTGNTEAFF
TGTGCCAGCAGCGCTGGGACAGGGAACACTGAAGCTTTCTTT
>TRBJ2-1|NA|TRBD2|TRBV5-4
CASSFIAGANNEQFF
TGTGCCAGCAGCTTTATAGCGGGAGCCAACAATGAGCAGTTCTTC
>TRBJ2-7|NA|NA|TRBV10-3
CAIKGVNYEQYF
TGTGCCATCAAGGGGGTCAACTACGAGCAGTACTTC
>TRBJ1-5|NA|NA|TRBV6-1
CASRMVDNQPQHF
TGTGCCAGCAGGATGGTTGACAATCAGCCCCAGCATTTT
>TRBJ1-5|once|NA|TRBV9
CASSPRPQRPQHF
TGTGCCAGCAGCCCACGGCCCCAACGGCCCCAGCATTTT
>TRBJ2-7|NA|TRBD2|TRBV10-1
CASSAVAGGSGYEQYF
TGCGCCAGCAGTGCGGTAGCGGGAGGTTCGGGGTACGAGCAGTACTTC
>TRBJ2-1|NA|NA|TRBV19
CASRMGATQSNEQFF
TGTGCCAGCAGAATGGGTGCTACCCAGAGTAATGAGCAGTTCTTC
>TRBJ2-4|NA|NA|TRBV6-1
CASSERGWVKNIQYF
TGTGCCAGCAGTGAAAGGGGGTGGGTCAAAAACATTCAGTACTTC
>TRBJ2-2|NA|NA|TRBV7-8
CASSLGWALKNTGELFF
TGTGCCAGCAGCTTAGGGTGGGCACTAAAAAACACCGGGGAGCTGTTTTTT
>TRBJ2-7|NA|TRBD1|TRBV27
CASSPWTGFSEQYF
TGTGCCAGCAGTCCCTGGACAGGGTTCTCCGAGCAGTACTTC
>TRBJ1-2|NA|NA|TRBV6-6
CASSYDGKGPYGYTF
TGTGCCAGCAGTTACGATGGCAAGGGACCCTATGGCTACACCTTC
>TRBJ2-7|NA|NA|TRBV21-1
CASSPVGPGQGFSYEQYF
TGTGCCAGCAGTCCTGTGGGGCCCGGACAGGGGTTTTCCTACGAGCAGTACTTC
>TRBJ2-2|NA|NA|TRBV18
CASSPPGRYTGELFF
TGTGCCAGCTCACCACCGGGCAGATACACCGGGGAGCTGTTTTTT
>TRBJ1-5|NA|NA|TRBV6-5
CASSDRDIHQPQHF
TGTGCCAGCAGTGACCGGGACATCCATCAGCCCCAGCATTTT